The rows below give T cell receptor beta chains drawn from one sample of a study of blood T cell repertoires in COVID-19. Clones were sequenced by immunoSEQ multiplex PCR, and TCRdb holds only the in-frame ones, with some missing. The sample lists roughly 200,000 clones, approximately 90% seen once, with over 3% in the top ten. The sample taken for sequencing was PBMCs or T cells enriched from blood (not recorded which). These receptors came from a woman aged 40 to 50 with acute COVID-19. The CDR3 runs from the conserved cysteine through the conserved F or W. The order of the fields is clone size, D gene, J gene, V gene, CDR3 protein, CDR3 DNA. A D gene is named only where the DNA matches it firmly. Part of the rows lack a size; the others show once, few, many or a class for expanded clones.

abundance: once
d_gene: TRBD1
j_gene: TRBJ1-2
v_gene: TRBV19
CDR3aa: CASTPTGFDGYTF
CDR3nt: TGTGCCAGTACCCCGACAGGGTTTGATGGCTACACCTTC

abundance: .
d_gene: .
j_gene: TRBJ1-2
v_gene: TRBV12-5
CDR3aa: CASGMDWTPDGYTF
CDR3nt: TGTGCTAGTGGTATGGATTGGACACCGGATGGCTACACCTTC

abundance: .
d_gene: .
j_gene: TRBJ1-2
v_gene: TRBV5-1
CDR3aa: CASSLGLAGGGYGYTF
CDR3nt: TGCGCCAGCAGCTTGGGGCTGGCAGGCGGGGGCTATGGCTACACCTTC

abundance: .
d_gene: .
j_gene: TRBJ1-2
v_gene: TRBV19
CDR3aa: CASSPEGPYGYTF
CDR3nt: TGTGCCAGTAGTCCGGAGGGGCCCTATGGCTACACCTTC

abundance: few
d_gene: .
j_gene: TRBJ1-4
v_gene: TRBV6-2/TRBV6-3
CDR3aa: CASSYSNSRDTANEKLFF
CDR3nt: TGTGCCAGCAGTTACTCGAACTCCCGGGACACAGCTAATGAAAAACTGTTTTTT

abundance: medium-sized
d_gene: TRBD1
j_gene: TRBJ1-5
v_gene: TRBV5-8
CDR3aa: CASSSRGEPQHF
CDR3nt: TGTGCCAGCAGCAGCAGGGGGGAGCCCCAGCATTTT

abundance: .
d_gene: .
j_gene: TRBJ2-1
v_gene: TRBV7-9
CDR3aa: CASSLMGGWQFF
CDR3nt: TGTGCCAGCAGCTTAATGGGGGGTTGGCAGTTCTTC

abundance: .
d_gene: .
j_gene: TRBJ1-2
v_gene: TRBV2
CDR3aa: CASSEVQNGYTF
CDR3nt: TGTGCCAGCAGTGAAGTCCAGAACGGCTACACCTTC

abundance: .
d_gene: TRBD1
j_gene: TRBJ1-2
v_gene: TRBV27
CDR3aa: CASSYIRTGGSYGYTF
CDR3nt: TGTGCCAGCAGTTACATCAGAACAGGGGGCAGCTATGGCTACACCTTC

abundance: .
d_gene: TRBD1
j_gene: TRBJ1-6
v_gene: TRBV15
CDR3aa: CATSREGGQWSPLHF
CDR3nt: TGTGCCACCAGCAGAGAAGGGGGCCAATGGTCACCCCTCCACTTT

abundance: .
d_gene: .
j_gene: TRBJ1-2
v_gene: TRBV18
CDR3aa: CASSPGLRERNYGYTF
CDR3nt: TGTGCCAGCTCACCAGGTCTCCGGGAAAGGAACTATGGCTACACCTTC

abundance: .
d_gene: TRBD1
j_gene: TRBJ1-5
v_gene: TRBV6-2/TRBV6-3
CDR3aa: CASSLSGGVQPQHF
CDR3nt: TGTGCCAGCAGTCTATCAGGGGGCGTTCAGCCCCAGCATTTT

abundance: few
d_gene: .
j_gene: TRBJ1-2
v_gene: TRBV12-3/TRBV12-4
CDR3aa: CASSQDFNYGYTF
CDR3nt: TGTGCCAGCAGTCAGGACTTTAACTATGGCTACACCTTC